This T cell receptor (beta chain) was recovered during a study of monozygotic twins with inflammatory bowel disease. Each UMI, carrying a 6-nucleotide sample barcode, came from template switching. Each CDR3 protein gets one entry in TCRdb, which reprocessed the 5' RACE reads and gives no DNA. The record lists about 330,000 distinct CDR3 sequences, of which the ten most abundant hold around 2%. Germline V gene data show CDR1 as MGHDK and CDR2 as SYGVNS. The CDR3 has 15 residues. Sequencing was carried out using blood. The source of this sequence is a human donor with ulcerative colitis or Crohn's disease, or a healthy co-twin of an affected twin (not recorded which). The chain uses TRBV25-1 and TRBJ2-1. CDR3: CASSQPGGSYNEQFF.